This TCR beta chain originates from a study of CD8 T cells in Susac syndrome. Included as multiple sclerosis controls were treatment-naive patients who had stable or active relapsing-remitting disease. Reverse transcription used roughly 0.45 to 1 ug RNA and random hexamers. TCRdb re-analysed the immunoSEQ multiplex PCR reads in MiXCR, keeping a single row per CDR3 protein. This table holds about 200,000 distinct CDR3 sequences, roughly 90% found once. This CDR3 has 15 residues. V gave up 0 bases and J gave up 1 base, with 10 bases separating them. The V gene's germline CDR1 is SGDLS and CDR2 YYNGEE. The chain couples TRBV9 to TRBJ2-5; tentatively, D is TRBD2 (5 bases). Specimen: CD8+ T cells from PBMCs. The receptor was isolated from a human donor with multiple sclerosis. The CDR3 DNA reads TGTGCCAGCAGCGTAGGGGAGCGGACCCAAGAGACCCAGTACTTC. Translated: CASSVGERTQETQYF.